A selection of T cell receptor beta chains follows, all from one sample in a study of spatial heterogeneity in lung cancer. TCRdb recomputed calls from the 5' RACE reads with MiXCR, one row per CDR3 protein. The table shows about 87,000 distinct CDR3 sequences, with roughly a fifth occurring only once. The specimen comprised PBMCs, sampled at follow-up. All receptors derive from a male donor with early-stage non-small cell lung cancer. CDR3s include the opening cysteine and the closing phenylalanine or tryptophan. A D gene is named only where the DNA matches it firmly.

j_call: TRBJ1-5
v_call: TRBV6-2/TRBV6-3
d_call: .
cdr3_aa: CASSTQVDNQPQHF

j_call: TRBJ2-7
v_call: TRBV20-1
d_call: TRBD1
cdr3_aa: CSARAGTGWSYEQYF

j_call: TRBJ2-3
v_call: TRBV7-6
d_call: .
cdr3_aa: CASSLEFTDTQYF

j_call: TRBJ1-2
v_call: TRBV20-1
d_call: .
cdr3_aa: CSASNSRSSYGYTF

j_call: TRBJ1-1
v_call: TRBV7-8
d_call: .
cdr3_aa: CASSLTSGGTNTEAFF

j_call: TRBJ2-2
v_call: TRBV30
d_call: TRBD2
cdr3_aa: CALSSGSGRTGELFF

j_call: TRBJ1-1
v_call: TRBV21-1
d_call: .
cdr3_aa: CASTRFGTETEAFF

j_call: TRBJ1-5
v_call: TRBV6-5
d_call: .
cdr3_aa: CASSYSSDQPQHF

j_call: TRBJ1-5
v_call: TRBV5-8
d_call: .
cdr3_aa: CASSVSSGTNQPQHF

j_call: TRBJ2-1
v_call: TRBV7-8
d_call: TRBD1
cdr3_aa: CASSSRDRQSGQFF

j_call: TRBJ1-6
v_call: TRBV5-1
d_call: TRBD1
cdr3_aa: CASSFGTGQKSPLHF

j_call: TRBJ2-3
v_call: TRBV2
d_call: .
cdr3_aa: CASSTGTTDTQYF

j_call: TRBJ2-1
v_call: TRBV24-1
d_call: TRBD1
cdr3_aa: CATSDTGVSYNEQFF

j_call: TRBJ1-2
v_call: TRBV4-3
d_call: TRBD1
cdr3_aa: CASSQDRALRDRLTYGYTF

j_call: TRBJ2-7
v_call: TRBV10-3
d_call: .
cdr3_aa: CAISEPLQNEQYF

j_call: TRBJ1-1
v_call: TRBV7-2
d_call: .
cdr3_aa: CASSLAQKNTEAFF